This T cell receptor (beta chain) came from a study of T cells in localized non-small cell lung cancer. This clone was detected once. Its target is unknown. CDR1 and CDR2 (germline): MNHEY, SMNVEV (reference sequence). The CDR3 consists of 13 residues. V lost 6 bases, J lost 8 bases, and 16 bases lay in between. The data were produced by immunoSEQ multiplex PCR, yet TCRdb's version contains in-frame clones alone and is incomplete. The data show almost 20,000 clones, approximately 90% seen once. Study conclusions and caveats: Uninvolved adjacent lung showed higher T cell clonality than tumor.

The sample in question was peripheral blood, obtained before any cancer treatment. J is TRBJ1-2 and V is TRBV27; D not certain. The receptor comes from a man aged 40 to 70 with stage I lung adenocarcinoma. CDR3 sequence (DNA): TGTGCCAGCAGCCTGACATCAGATACCGGCTACACCTTC. It encodes CASSLTSDTGYTF.